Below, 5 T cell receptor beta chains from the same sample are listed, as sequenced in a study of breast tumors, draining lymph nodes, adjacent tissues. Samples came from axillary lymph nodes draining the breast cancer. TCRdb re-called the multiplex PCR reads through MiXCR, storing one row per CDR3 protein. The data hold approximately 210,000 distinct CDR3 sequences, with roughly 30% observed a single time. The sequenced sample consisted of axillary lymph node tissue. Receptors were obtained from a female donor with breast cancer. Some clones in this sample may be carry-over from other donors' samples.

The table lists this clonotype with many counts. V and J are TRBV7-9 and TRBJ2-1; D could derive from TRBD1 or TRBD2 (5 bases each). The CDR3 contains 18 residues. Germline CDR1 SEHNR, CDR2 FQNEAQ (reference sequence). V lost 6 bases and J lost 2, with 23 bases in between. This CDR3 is CASRPRDLTKGAYNEQFF. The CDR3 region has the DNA TGTGCCAGCAGACCACGGGACCTGACGAAAGGTGCCTACAATGAGCAGTTCTTC.

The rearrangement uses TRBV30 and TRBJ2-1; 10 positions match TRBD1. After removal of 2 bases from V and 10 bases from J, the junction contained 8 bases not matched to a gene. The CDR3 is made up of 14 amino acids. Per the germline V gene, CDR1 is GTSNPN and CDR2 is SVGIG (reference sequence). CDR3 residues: CAWSPGQGVEEQFF. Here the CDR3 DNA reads TGTGCCTGGAGTCCCGGACAGGGGGTGGAGGAGCAGTTCTTC.

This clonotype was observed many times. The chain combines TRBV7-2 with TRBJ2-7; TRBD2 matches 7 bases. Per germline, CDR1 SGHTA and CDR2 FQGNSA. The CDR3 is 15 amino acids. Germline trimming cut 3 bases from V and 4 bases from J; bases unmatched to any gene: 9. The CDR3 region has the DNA TGTGCCAGCAGCTTTAACCGAGCGGGGTCTTACGAGCAGTACTTC. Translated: CASSFNRAGSYEQYF.

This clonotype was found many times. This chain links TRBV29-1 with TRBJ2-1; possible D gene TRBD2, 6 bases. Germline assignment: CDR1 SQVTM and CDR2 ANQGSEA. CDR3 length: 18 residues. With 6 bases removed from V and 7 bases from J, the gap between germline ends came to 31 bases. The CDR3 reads CSVYGVWGETRSGNEQFF. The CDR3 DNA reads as TGCAGCGTCTATGGAGTATGGGGCGAAACAAGGAGCGGGAATGAGCAGTTCTTC.

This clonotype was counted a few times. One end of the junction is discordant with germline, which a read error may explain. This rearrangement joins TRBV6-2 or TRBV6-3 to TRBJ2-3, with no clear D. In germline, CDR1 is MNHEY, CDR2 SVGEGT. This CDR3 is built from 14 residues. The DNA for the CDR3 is TGTGCCAGCAGTCACTCGAGTAGCACAGATACGCAGTATTTT. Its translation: CASSHSSSTDTQYF.